This T cell receptor beta chain was sequenced for a study of cytomegalovirus exposure and HLA in healthy donors (dated by TCRdb to about 2017). In the study overall: An earlier analysis of 550 to 700 of the donors reported 250 to 350 Gb of sequence data and some 120 million unique TCR beta sequences from roughly 200 million T cells. Alongside the repertoire data, information on donor age, sex, ethnicity and CMV serostatus was compiled. On average, roughly 250,000 unique TCR beta nucleotide sequences were sequenced per donor among a few hundred genotyped donors of the cohort, with around 19% of those sequences being non-productive. Both class I and class II loci were covered by HLA typing, at four-digit resolution. Using immunosequencing, the study profiled T cell repertoires from some 670 subjects and related those repertoires to cytomegalovirus serostatus. In addition to the first cohort of 666 subjects, a separate validation cohort of approximately 130 different subjects was used. The aim of the study was to test whether cataloging public T cell receptors could identify signatures of past pathogen exposure. Every repertoire in the discovery cohort had been generated on one and the same sequencing platform. Of the roughly 410 genotyped donors, 81% were placed in the genetic ancestry cluster associated with self-reported Caucasian donors. To decide whether each TCR beta V gene segment behaved as functional or pseudogenic, an earlier analysis of some 580 of the donors relied on high-throughput TCR beta sequencing. Genome-wide SNP genotypes for about 55% of the roughly 670 donors were used in a later genetic analysis, which treated that subset as a discovery cohort. Rather than drawing on any new phenotypic data, the later analysis identified candidate immune exposures from TCR beta sequences and the way those sequences occurred across donors. A later analysis re-analyzed previously published TCR beta repertoires from 666 donors and added high-resolution HLA genotyping to study TCR occurrence patterns. Roughly five DR-DQ haplotypes were handled as single units for association and clustering, since linkage in the cohort was strong. The number of donors typed differed by locus, with about 620-630 for A, B, C, DRB1 and DQB1, more than 500 for DQA1, about 610 for DPA1, and 450 to 480 for DPB1. The study combined high-throughput TCR immunosequencing, statistical association of individual TCRs with disease status, and machine learning to predict cytomegalovirus infection status. Approximately 310 gigabases of sequencing data and approximately 85 million unique TCR sequences were included in an early release covering about 620 HLA-typed donors.

The library was built by means of the immunoSEQ multiplex PCR assay. For the multiplex PCR, a mixture combining 60 forward primers for TCR Vbeta segments and 13 reverse primers for TCR Jbeta segments was used. The CDR3 region of rearranged TCR beta genes was amplified from genomic DNA with a multiplex PCR assay. Amplified TCR beta libraries were sequenced as 87-base-pair reads on the Illumina HiSeq System. Under the source paper's analysis protocol: In a later analysis, roughly 80 million unique TCR beta chains were counted across the approximately 670 repertoires, and roughly 11 million of these chains were shared by at least two donors. Raw reads were error-corrected and collapsed into unique sequences with a nearest-neighbor algorithm that merged closely related sequences to remove PCR and sequencing errors. Alignment of CDR3 sequences to IMGT reference sequences was used to assign V, D and J gene segments. For a sequence to be retained, at least a six-nucleotide match to both a V gene segment and a J gene segment was required. A rearrangement counted as productive if the CDR3 had no stop codons and remained in frame with V and J, and every other rearrangement counted as non-productive. Following IMGT convention, CDR3 was defined as the stretch from the second conserved V-encoded cysteine up to the conserved J-encoded phenylalanine. In an earlier analysis of roughly 610 of the donors, sequences lacking an unambiguous match to a single V gene segment were excluded. An earlier analysis of under 750 of the donors called V segments functional above 56.7% productive rearrangements and segregating when the between-donor standard deviation exceeded 5%. A statistical classification framework was built to diagnose cytomegalovirus status from the catalog of TCR beta chain sequences. In a later analysis, V and J genes were assigned by comparing TCR nucleotide sequences against IMGT/GENE-DB human TR gene sequences. Using the TCRdist pipeline, a later analysis assigned CDR3 sequences along with most-parsimonious VDJ recombination scenarios. A later analysis defined each TCR beta chain by its CDR3 amino acid sequence plus V-gene family, and excluded reads lacking a unique V-gene family. In a later analysis, approximately 640 highly shared, low-generation-probability nucleotide sequences were removed to address suspected cross-contamination and a sequencing artifact. In a later analysis, a clonal expansion index for each public chain was calculated from normalized within-repertoire ranks of inferred template counts. In a later analysis, generation probabilities were computed with a VDJ recombination model fitted to out-of-frame rearrangements, and the resulting probabilities were checked against IGoR. Hypergeometric tests were used in a later analysis to score TCR-TCR, TCR-HLA and TCR-CMV co-occurrence, with a repertoire-size bias correction applied to the TCR pairs. To estimate false discovery rates, a later analysis permuted the HLA or CMV assignments 20 times. In a later analysis, co-occurring TCRs were grouped using DBSCAN, and TCRdist sequence similarity was added for clustering within HLA-allele-positive subsets. Repertoires with fewer than 30,000 or more than 120,000 public chains were left out of co-occurrence clustering, as were four to six repertoires with anomalous nucleotide sharing. As stored in TCRdb, this immuneACCESS dataset retains in-frame rearrangements with V and J assigned. A fraction of the clones does not appear; measured against another copy, unresolved V genes explain less than half of the discrepancy, and the remainder lacks a known reason. Clone size and V and J calls were adopted from that table, with D and trimming inferred from the DNA. The sample table lists around 60,000 clones, around 75% of them with a count of one. The top ten clones comprise around 21% of the sample.

Overall study outcomes, separate from this receptor: Broadly in line with IMGT annotations, most TCR beta V segments showed up in productive rearrangements about 87% or about 30% of the time in an earlier analysis of under 700 of the donors. Immune exposure information for the cohort was limited to CMV serostatus. The sequencing pipeline was judged likely to have produced a cluster of highly shared sequence variants as a technical artifact. Correlated functional status among segregating V segments might be attributable to linkage disequilibrium, but an unknown experimental factor could not be ruled out. The authors suggested that the approach could potentially be extended to other disease states and immunological phenotypes. A total of 150 to 200 TCR beta chains were listed by the study as associated with cytomegalovirus. A later analysis found that TCR association rates varied across HLA loci, with DRB1 alleles showing the most associated TCRs and HLA-C alleles the fewest. Only TCR beta chains were sequenced in this cohort, and the absence of alpha or paired-chain data limited detectable features. Because HLA typing was unavailable for some donors at each locus, only the typed subset was used in association tests. A later analysis found that most CMV-associated TCR beta chains appeared HLA-restricted, with HLA associations seemingly driven largely by CMV exposure. A later analysis reported that several top co-occurrence clusters appeared linked to parvovirus B19, influenza, CMV and Epstein-Barr virus. A few of the identified cytomegalovirus-associated TCR beta chains were confirmed in vitro to be specific for cytomegalovirus antigens. In a later genetic analysis, fewer N-insertions in productive TCRs were reported among donors in an Asian-associated ancestry cluster than the roughly 700-donor mean. The presence/absence analyses assumed that sequencing depth was roughly uniform across donors, and that assumption may not be true. Strong co-occurrence of HLA alleles, especially DR and DQ, made assigning TCR associations to individual alleles difficult. A further reported finding was that TCR beta sequences accurately predicted the HLA-A and HLA-B alleles for most subjects in the first cohort. Some IMGT-functional V segments, including TRBV6-2 and TRBV6-3, could not be told apart with the 87-base-pair reads, so those segments were excluded. In a later analysis, HLA-associated TCR beta chains showed more clonal expansion and lower generation probabilities than non-associated chains that were equally common. An association between a missense DCLRE1C variant and V-gene and J-gene trimming of TCR beta chains was found in a later genetic analysis and replicated in an independent cohort. The earlier analysis of fewer than 750 of the donors excluded seventeen rarely observed V segments, including chromosome 9 orphons, because counts were too low. The classifier was reported to diagnose cytomegalovirus status with high specificity and sensitivity in both the original cohort and the validation cohort. In a later analysis, some 18,000 TCR beta sequences were associated with specific HLA alleles at a false discovery rate of 0.05. While some public TCRs were present in many individuals, most TCR sequences turned up only very rarely across donors.

A word on this clone: Its antigen remains unidentified. Base quality data are lacking; no much larger clone is found one base away.

Spanning cysteine to phenylalanine, the CDR3 consists of 15 amino acids. Only the CDR3 portion is preserved as DNA: 45 bases, with reading frame beginning at the first base. The V end gives up 6 bases and the J end 1 base, leaving 4 bases in the junction not matched to a gene. CDR1 and CDR2, per the germline V gene (reference sequence), are MNHEY and SMNVEV. The cohort consisted of 600 or so healthy bone marrow donors. At the time of sampling, all cohort members were nominally healthy, though unrecorded immune exposures were likely present. The donor was CMV seropositive and belonged to the group of 270 or so seropositive cohort members. A peripheral blood sample was provided by each donor, and peripheral blood mononuclear cells were used for TCR beta sequencing. Genomic DNA was extracted from the blood cell samples with the Qiagen DNeasy Blood Extraction Kit.

In this chain, TRBV27 is recombined with TRBJ2-1, with 9 bases matching TRBD2. The sequence derives from a woman aged 40 to 50 in good health and CMV-seropositive. The source material was PBMCs. In nucleotides, the sequence is TGTGCCAGCAGGGGCGGGGGGGTTTCCTACAATGAGCAGTTCTTC. It specifies CASRGGGVSYNEQFF.